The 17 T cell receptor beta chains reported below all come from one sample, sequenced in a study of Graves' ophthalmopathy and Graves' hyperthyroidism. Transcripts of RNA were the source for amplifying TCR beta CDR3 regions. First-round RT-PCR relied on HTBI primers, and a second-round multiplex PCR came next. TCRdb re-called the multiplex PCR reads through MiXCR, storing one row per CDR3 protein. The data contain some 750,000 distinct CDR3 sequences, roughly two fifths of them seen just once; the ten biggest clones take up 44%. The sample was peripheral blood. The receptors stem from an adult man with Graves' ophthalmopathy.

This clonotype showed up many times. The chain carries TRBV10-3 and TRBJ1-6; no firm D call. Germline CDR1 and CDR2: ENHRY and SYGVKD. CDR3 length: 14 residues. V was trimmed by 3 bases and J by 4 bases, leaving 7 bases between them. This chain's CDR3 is CAISEGIYNSPLHF. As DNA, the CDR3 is TGTGCCATCAGTGAAGGAATTTATAATTCACCCCTCCACTTT.

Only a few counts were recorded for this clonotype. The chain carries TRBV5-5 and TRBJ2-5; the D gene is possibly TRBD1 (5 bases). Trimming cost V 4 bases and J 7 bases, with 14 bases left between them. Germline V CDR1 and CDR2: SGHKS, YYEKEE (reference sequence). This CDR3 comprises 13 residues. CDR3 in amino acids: CASSLDTVGTQYF. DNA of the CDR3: TGTGCCAGCAGCCTGGACACCGTCGGGACCCAGTACTTC.

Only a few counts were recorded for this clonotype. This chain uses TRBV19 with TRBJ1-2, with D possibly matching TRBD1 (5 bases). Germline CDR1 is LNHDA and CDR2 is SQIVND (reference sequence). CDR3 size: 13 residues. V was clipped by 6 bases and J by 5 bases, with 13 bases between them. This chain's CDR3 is CASSQGVRYGYTF. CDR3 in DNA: TGTGCCAGTAGCCAAGGGGTTCGGTATGGCTACACCTTC.

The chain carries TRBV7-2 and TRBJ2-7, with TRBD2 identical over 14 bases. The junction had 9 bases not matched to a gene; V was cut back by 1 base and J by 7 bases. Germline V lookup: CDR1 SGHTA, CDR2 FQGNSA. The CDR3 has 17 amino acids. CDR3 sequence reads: CASSLVGLAGALGEQYF. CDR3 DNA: TGTGCCAGCAGCTTAGTGGGACTAGCGGGAGCCCTCGGTGAGCAGTACTTC.

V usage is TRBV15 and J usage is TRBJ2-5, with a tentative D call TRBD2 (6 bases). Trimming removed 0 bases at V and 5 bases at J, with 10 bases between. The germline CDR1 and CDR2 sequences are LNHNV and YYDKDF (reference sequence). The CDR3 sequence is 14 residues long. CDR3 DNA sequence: TGTGCCACCAGCAGAGATCGGCGGGGTGAGACCCAGTACTTC. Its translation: CATSRDRRGETQYF.

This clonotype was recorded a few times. CDR3 residues: CASSVVSRASYEQYF. In DNA form, the CDR3 reads TGTGCCAGCAGCGTAGTATCCAGGGCCTCCTACGAGCAGTACTTC. The chain couples TRBV9 to TRBJ2-7, with a weak D call TRBD1 (5 bases). From germline, CDR1 is SGDLS and CDR2 YYNGEE. The CDR3 has 15 amino acids. With 0 bases removed from V and 0 bases from J, the gap between germline ends came to 10 bases.

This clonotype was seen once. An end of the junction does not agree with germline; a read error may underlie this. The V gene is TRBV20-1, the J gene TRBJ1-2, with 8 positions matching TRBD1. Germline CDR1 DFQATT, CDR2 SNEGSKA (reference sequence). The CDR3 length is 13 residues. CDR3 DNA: TGCAGTGCATATAGACAGGGGATCTATGGCCACACCTTC. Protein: CSAYRQGIYGHTF.

CDR3 nucleotides: TGTGCCAGCAGTGGACGGACTAGCCCGTACGAGCAGTACTTC. This encodes CASSGRTSPYEQYF. This chain uses TRBV2 with TRBJ2-7, with 8 positions matching TRBD2. The length of the CDR3 is 14 residues. Looked up from germline, CDR1 is SNHLY and CDR2 is FYNNEI. V lost 4 bases to trimming and J lost 4 bases; unmatched junction nucleotides: 6.

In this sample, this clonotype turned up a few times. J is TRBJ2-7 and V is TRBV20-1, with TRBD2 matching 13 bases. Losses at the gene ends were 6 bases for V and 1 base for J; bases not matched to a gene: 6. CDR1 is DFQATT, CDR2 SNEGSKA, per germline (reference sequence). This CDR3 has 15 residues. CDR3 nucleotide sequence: TGCAGTGCCCAGGGGGGACTAGCGGGATCCTACGAGCAGTACTTC. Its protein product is CSAQGGLAGSYEQYF.

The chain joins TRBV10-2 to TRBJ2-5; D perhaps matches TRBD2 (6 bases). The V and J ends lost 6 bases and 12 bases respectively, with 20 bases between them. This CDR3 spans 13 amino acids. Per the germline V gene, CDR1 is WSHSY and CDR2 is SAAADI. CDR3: CASRNGGGELEYF. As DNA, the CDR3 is TGCGCCAGCAGGAATGGCGGCGGGGAGCTCGAGTACTTC.

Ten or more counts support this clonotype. The CDR3 loop reads CASSFVTRGTEAFF. The CDR3 DNA is TGTGCCAGCAGCTTTGTGACAAGGGGCACTGAAGCTTTCTTT. The chain employs TRBV7-2 and TRBJ1-1; D may be TRBD1 (5 bases). Germline-derived CDR1 and CDR2 are SGHTA and FQGNSA. This CDR3 region has 14 residues. V shed 3 bases and J shed 4 bases, with 12 bases lying between them.

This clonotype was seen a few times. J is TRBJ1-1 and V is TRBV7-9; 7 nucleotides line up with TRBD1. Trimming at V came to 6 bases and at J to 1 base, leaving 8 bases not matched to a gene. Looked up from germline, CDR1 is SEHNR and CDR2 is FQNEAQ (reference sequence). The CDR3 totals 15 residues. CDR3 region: CASSSWTGRNTEAFF. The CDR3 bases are TGTGCCAGCAGTAGCTGGACAGGACGGAACACTGAAGCTTTCTTT.

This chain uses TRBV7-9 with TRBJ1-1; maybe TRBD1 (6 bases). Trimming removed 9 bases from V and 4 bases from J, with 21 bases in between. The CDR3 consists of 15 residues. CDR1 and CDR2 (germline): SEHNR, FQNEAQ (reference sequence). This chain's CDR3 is CASSLRDMMSTEAFF. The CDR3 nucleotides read TGTGCCAGTAGCCTGCGGGACATGATGAGCACTGAAGCTTTCTTT.

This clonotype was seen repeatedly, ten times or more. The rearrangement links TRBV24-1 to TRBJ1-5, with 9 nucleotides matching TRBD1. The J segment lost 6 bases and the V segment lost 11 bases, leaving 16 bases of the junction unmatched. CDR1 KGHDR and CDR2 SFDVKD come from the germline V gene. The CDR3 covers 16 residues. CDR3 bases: TGTGCCAGCTCGGCCCGGACCGGGACAGGGCCTCAGCCCCAGCATTTT. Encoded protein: CASSARTGTGPQPQHF.

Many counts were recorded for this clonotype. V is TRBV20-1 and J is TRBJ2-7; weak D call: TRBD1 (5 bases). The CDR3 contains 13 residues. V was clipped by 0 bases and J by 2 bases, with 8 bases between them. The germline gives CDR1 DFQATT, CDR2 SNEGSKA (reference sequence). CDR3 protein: CSARDVQAYEQYF. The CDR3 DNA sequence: TGCAGTGCTAGAGATGTACAGGCCTACGAGCAGTACTTC.

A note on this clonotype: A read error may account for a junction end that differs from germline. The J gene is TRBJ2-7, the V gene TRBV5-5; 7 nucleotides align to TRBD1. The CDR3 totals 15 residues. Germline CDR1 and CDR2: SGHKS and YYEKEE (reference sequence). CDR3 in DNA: TGCGCCAGCAGCTCGAAGGGGGCGGGTCCGGACGAGCAGTACTTC. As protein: CASSSKGAGPDEQYF.

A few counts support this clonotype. CDR3 amino acids: CASSFSTGGREQYF. CDR3 bases: TGTGCCAGCAGCTTCTCGACAGGGGGCCGCGAGCAGTACTTC. The gene calls are TRBV7-6 and TRBJ2-7, with 10 bases matching TRBD1. There are 14 residues in the CDR3. The trim removed 3 bases at V and 6 bases at J, leaving 5 bases unmatched. Germline loops: CDR1 SGHVS, CDR2 FNYEAQ.